One and the same sample provided the 14 T cell receptor beta chains below, sequenced in a study of shared clonotypes between healthy human individuals. Measured with immunoSEQ multiplex PCR; TCRdb has only the in-frame clones, and not every one. The profile shows 400,000 or so clones, around 96% of them singletons. The sample comprised memory CD8+ T cells sorted from blood. Subset reported: CD45RO+ cells pooled with CCR7-negative TemRA cells. Source of these receptors: a young man in good health.

The chain couples TRBV7-3 to TRBJ2-3; D is unclear. The V gene's germline CDR1 is SGHTA and CDR2 FQGTGA. V lost 1 base and J 4 bases, leaving 9 bases between the germline ends. CDR3 length equals 14 residues. The CDR3 sequence is CASSLSGSADTQYF. CDR3 DNA sequence: TGTGCCAGCAGCTTAAGTGGCAGCGCAGATACGCAGTATTTT. Complete variable domain (other parts from reference TRBV7-3 and TRBJ2-3): GAGVSQTPSNKVTEKGKYVELRCDPISGHTALYWYRQSLGQGPEFLIYFQGTGAADDSGLPNDRFFAVRPEGSVSTLKIQRTERGDSAVYLCASSLSGSADTQYFGPGTRLTVL.

The chain employs TRBV6-1 and TRBJ2-7; 13 positions match TRBD2. The length of the CDR3 is 15 residues. CDR1 is MNHNS, CDR2 SASEGT, per germline. V was pared by 6 bases and J by 2 bases, with 4 bases of the junction left unmatched. CDR3 DNA: TGTGCCAGCAGAGCGGGACTAGCGGGGCCCTACGAGCAGTACTTC. Translating gives CASRAGLAGPYEQYF.

This chain's CDR3 is CASSFSHVLRSYNEQFF. The CDR3 nucleotides are TGTGCCAGCAGCTTCTCCCATGTCCTTCGGTCCTACAATGAGCAGTTCTTC. This chain links TRBV27 with TRBJ2-1; D is ambiguous. This CDR3 has 17 amino acids. V was trimmed by 6 bases and J by 1 base, leaving 19 bases between them. Germline V lookup: CDR1 MNHEY, CDR2 SMNVEV (reference sequence).

The CDR3 sequence: CASSVEEGGRETFAYYGYTF. The CDR3 DNA sequence: TGTGCCAGCAGCGTAGAAGAAGGGGGCAGGGAAACATTCGCTTACTATGGCTACACCTTC. The chain recombines TRBV9 with TRBJ1-2; 7 positions match TRBD1. J gave up 3 bases and V 0 bases, and 20 bases lay outside the gene matches. The CDR3 length is 20 residues. Germline CDR1 reads SGDLS; CDR2 reads YYNGEE.

This clone occurred once. The chain recombines TRBV19 with TRBJ2-3; no firm D call. Per the germline V gene, CDR1 is LNHDA and CDR2 is SQIVND (reference sequence). The germline V and J ends were trimmed by 4 bases and 4 bases, with 9 bases remaining between them. The CDR3 extends over 13 amino acids. CDR3 nucleotides: TGTGCCAGTAGTAACTCCCCCCCAGATACGCAGTATTTT. Amino acid sequence: CASSNSPPDTQYF.

This chain links TRBV28 with TRBJ2-1; 11 bases match TRBD1. The J segment lost 4 bases and the V segment lost 3 bases, leaving 2 bases of the junction unmatched. From germline, CDR1 is MDHEN and CDR2 SYDVKM. The CDR3 extends over 15 amino acids. Here the CDR3 reads CASSFGDRGYNEQFF. Here the CDR3 DNA reads TGTGCCAGCAGTTTTGGGGACAGGGGGTACAATGAGCAGTTCTTC.

CDR3 DNA sequence: TGTGCCAGCAGTTTTACGGGAACCTCTGGAAACACCATATATTTT. Its translation: CASSFTGTSGNTIYF. This chain links TRBV27 with TRBJ1-3; the D is unclear. The ends were cut back, 3 bases at V and 0 bases at J, with 9 bases in the middle. This CDR3 spans 15 amino acids. Germline values: CDR1 MNHEY, CDR2 SMNVEV (reference sequence).

The chain employs TRBV19 and TRBJ1-2; D not certain. V shed 1 base and J shed 11 bases, with 14 bases lying between them. The CDR3 spans 13 residues. Germline V gene lookup returns CDR1 LNHDA and CDR2 SQIVND (reference sequence). The CDR3 sequence: CASSIVLREGYTF. For the CDR3, the DNA is TGTGCCAGTAGTATAGTACTCCGGGAGGGATACACCTTC.

This rearrangement joins TRBV2 to TRBJ2-4, with 7 bases lining up with TRBD1. Germline loops: CDR1 SNHLY, CDR2 FYNNEI. The trim removed 5 bases at V and 9 bases at J, leaving 7 bases unmatched. This CDR3 comprises 13 residues. For the CDR3, the DNA is TGTGCCAGCAGTTTCGGCAGGGGGAGCATTCAGTACTTC. It is translated as CASSFGRGSIQYF. The variable domain in full, completed from reference TRBV2 and TRBJ2-4, reads EPEVTQTPSHQVTQMGQEVILRCVPISNHLYFYWYRQILGQKVEFLVSFYNNEISEKSEIFDDQFSVERPDGSNFTLKIRSTKLEDSAMYFCASSFGRGSIQYFGAGTRLSVL.

The chain carries TRBV10-1 and TRBJ1-5; D call uncertain. Germline V gene sequence: CDR1 WNHNN, CDR2 SYGVQD (reference sequence). This CDR3 contains 14 residues. V lost 3 bases to trimming and J lost 1 base, with 7 bases between them. The CDR3 nucleotides read TGCGCCAGCAGTGATCGGTGGAGCAATCAGCCCCAGCATTTT. Encoded protein: CASSDRWSNQPQHF.

The V call is TRBV12-5, the J call TRBJ2-3, with TRBD2 identical over 16 bases. V dropped 7 bases and J dropped 2; count of bases not matched to a gene: 9. The CDR3 is 18 amino acids. Germline CDR1 reads LGHNT; CDR2 reads FRNRAP. In DNA form, the CDR3 reads TGTGCTAGTGCCCTAAGGGGACTAGCGGGAGGGTACACAGATACGCAGTATTTT. Translating gives CASALRGLAGGYTDTQYF.

V is TRBV27 and J is TRBJ2-3; the D is unclear. The V end lost 3 bases, the J end lost 4 bases, and 8 bases lay between the germline ends. CDR3 size: 13 residues. Germline values: CDR1 MNHEY, CDR2 SMNVEV (reference sequence). The CDR3 bases are TGTGCCAGCAGTTTTCAGGTCGCAGATACGCAGTATTTT. This gives the protein CASSFQVADTQYF.

The chain carries TRBV7-6 and TRBJ2-2; D ambiguous. Germline loops: CDR1 SGHVS, CDR2 FNYEAQ. Deletions cut 4 bases from V and 1 base from J, with 19 bases between. The CDR3 contains 18 residues. The CDR3 sequence is CASSSAWVGLENTGELFF. The CDR3 nucleotides are TGTGCCAGCAGCTCAGCCTGGGTAGGGCTAGAGAACACCGGGGAGCTGTTTTTT. Supplemented by reference TRBV7-6 and TRBJ2-2, the full variable domain reads GAGVSQSPRYKVTKRGQDVALRCDPISGHVSLYWYRQALGQGPEFLTYFNYEAQQDKSGLPNDRFSAERPEGSISTLTIQRTEQRDSAMYRCASSSAWVGLENTGELFFGEGSRLTVL.

The rearrangement uses TRBV29-1 and TRBJ2-7, with D unresolved. Trimming took 6 bases from V and 3 from J, leaving 6 bases between them. Germline assignment: CDR1 SQVTM and CDR2 ANQGSEA. The CDR3 is made up of 10 amino acids. CDR3 in DNA: TGCAGCGTCCTCGACTACGAGCAGTACTTC. Protein: CSVLDYEQYF.